The clone carrying this T cell receptor (beta chain) occurred once. This entry comes from a study of blood T cell repertoires in COVID-19. About the study: Sources were T cells, B-cell-depleted T cells, or PBMCs; the material itself was cDNA or gDNA.

The assay was immunoSEQ multiplex PCR, and TCRdb's table has in-frame clones only and misses some. Here the sample spans over 300,000 clones, almost 90% being singletons. J was trimmed by 8 bases and V by 1 base; bases with no gene match: 8. Germline CDR1 MGHRA, CDR2 YSYEKL. CDR3 length: 16 residues. This chain joins TRBV4-1 and TRBJ1-2; 12 positions match TRBD1. Sequencing was carried out using peripheral blood. This sequence was found in a man aged 18 to 30 with active or convalescent COVID-19. As DNA, the CDR3 is TGCGCCAGCAGCCAAGTGCCGGGACAGGGGGCGGGAGGCTACACCTTC. It encodes CASSQVPGQGAGGYTF.